Reported below is one T cell receptor beta chain. The CDR3 contains 13 residues. This sample was taken from a study of T cell changes during pregnancy in multiple sclerosis. Some clones are missing from TCRdb's copy, which holds only in-frame ones; the method was immunoSEQ multiplex PCR. The sample shows about 110,000 clones, 92% of them seen only once. This clonotype was obtained from a female donor with multiple sclerosis, enrolled in a pregnancy study. Specimen: peripheral blood, collected after pregnancy. V is TRBV21-1 and J is TRBJ2-7; the D call TRBD1 from the table was never checked on the DNA. TRBV21-1 is a pseudogene segment. CDR3 DNA: TGTGCCAGCAGCAACCACGCAGCCTACGAGCAGTACTTC. This codes for CASSNHAAYEQYF.